These 24 T cell receptor beta chains originate from one sample sequenced in a study of low-dose radiotherapy and immunotherapy resistance in tumors. Regarding time point: after trial treatment. The treatment: LDRT plus nivolumab, ipilimumab, low-dose cyclophosphamide and aspirin (RACIN trial). Alpha and beta chains were covered, as first-strand cDNA relied on TRAV- and TRBV-specific primers. Using a constant-region primer together with a V-primer adapter, TCRs were subjected to 15 to 20 PCR cycles of amplification. One entry per CDR3 protein results from TCRdb running MiXCR on the reads. The sample carries 60,000 or so distinct CDR3 sequences, about 25% recorded once. The source material was PBMCs, sampled after low-dose radiotherapy plus immunotherapy. The receptors were sampled from a male donor with prostate cancer.

This clonotype was observed at least ten times. The chain recombines TRBV29-1 with TRBJ2-3; 10 nucleotides agree with TRBD1. V shed 4 bases and J 3 bases; nucleotides not matched to a gene: 4. Per the germline V gene, CDR1 is SQVTM and CDR2 is ANQGSEA. The CDR3 spans 14 residues. The CDR3 DNA reads as TGCAGCGTTGCAAGGACAGGGGGAACAGATACGCAGTATTTT. Its translation: CSVARTGGTDTQYF.

As concerns this clonotype: A far larger clone is only one base removed, so a read error is likely. This chain links TRBV6-2 or TRBV6-3 with TRBJ2-5; 13 bases are a match to TRBD2. Trimming at V came to 4 bases and at J to 11 bases, leaving 13 bases not matched to a gene. The CDR3 is 16 amino acids. Germline V gene data show CDR1 as MNHEY and CDR2 as SVGEGT. The CDR3 region is CASSWEGLAGKNEQYF. The CDR3 region has the DNA TGTGCCAGCAGTTGGGAGGGACTAGCGGGGAAGAATGAGCAGTACTTC.

Details on this clonotype: A much bigger clone sits one base away, suggesting this may be a read error. The V call is TRBV27, the J call TRBJ2-1, with 10 bases fitting TRBD2. Trimming removed 8 bases from V and 9 bases from J; junction bases left unmatched: 13. Germline lookup yields CDR1 MNHEY and CDR2 SMNVEV (reference sequence). CDR3 size: 15 residues. This CDR3 reads CASCPLAGFGSEQFF. CDR3 nucleotide sequence: TGTGCCAGCTGTCCACTAGCGGGATTTGGGAGTGAGCAGTTCTTC.

The chain carries TRBV7-6 and TRBJ1-2, with TRBD1 as a possible D gene (5 bases). CDR3 length: 16 residues. Germline CDR1 and CDR2: SGHVS and FNYEAQ. V lost 0 bases to trimming and J lost 4 bases, with 15 bases between them. In DNA form, the CDR3 reads TGTGCCAGCAGCTTAGCCCCCCTAGGGGTACCCTATGGCTACACCTTC. As protein: CASSLAPLGVPYGYTF.

This clonotype was seen repeatedly, ten times or more. CDR3 loop: CASSQVTGTSAFF. As DNA, the CDR3 is TGTGCCAGCAGCCAAGTAACCGGGACTTCAGCTTTCTTT. The chain combines TRBV3-1 with TRBJ1-1; tentatively, D is TRBD1 (5 bases). This CDR3 has 13 residues. Trimming removed 1 base at V and 10 bases at J, with 13 bases between. Germline lookup yields CDR1 LGHDT and CDR2 YNNKEL (reference sequence).

This clonotype has ten or more counts. The chain has TRBV7-6 and TRBJ2-4; D ambiguous. The germline gives CDR1 SGHVS, CDR2 FNYEAQ. Trimming stripped 1 base from V and 10 bases from J, with 11 bases between. There are 13 residues in the CDR3. DNA of the CDR3: TGTGCCAGCAGCTTAGAAACGGTTGGGATTCAGTACTTC. Protein sequence: CASSLETVGIQYF.

The rearrangement links TRBV27 to TRBJ2-7, with D perhaps matching TRBD1 or TRBD2 (5 bases each). The germline V gene encodes CDR1 MNHEY and CDR2 SMNVEV (reference sequence). CDR3 length: 15 amino acids. Trimming stripped 5 bases from V and 6 bases from J, with 20 bases between. This chain's CDR3 is CASSGEDSGLIEQYF. DNA for the CDR3: TGTGCCAGCAGTGGGGAAGACAGCGGCTTAATCGAGCAGTACTTC.

On this clonotype: A far larger clone is off by one base, so a read error is likely. CDR3 region: CASRPGRGVYNEQYF. As DNA, the CDR3 is TGTGCCAGCAGGCCCGGACGGGGGGTGTACAATGAGCAGTACTTC. This chain connects TRBV11-1 to TRBJ2-7, with TRBD2 identical over 7 bases. Germline-derived CDR1 and CDR2 are SGHAT and FQDESV (reference sequence). CDR3 size: 15 residues. V dropped 6 bases and J dropped 7; count of bases not matched to a gene: 15.

This clonotype has ten or more counts. The chain carries TRBV20-1 and TRBJ2-7; TRBD2 is a possible D gene (6 bases). CDR3 size: 16 residues. CDR1 and CDR2 from the germline V gene are DFQATT and SNEGSKA (reference sequence). Trimming cost V 5 bases and J 1 base, with 21 bases left between them. CDR3 amino acids: CSAGNQGGGTSYEQYF. In DNA, the CDR3 is TGCAGTGCTGGAAATCAAGGTGGGGGGACTTCCTACGAGCAGTACTTC.

This clonotype was seen ten or more times. The chain couples TRBV18 to TRBJ2-1; the D is unclear. Germline V lookup: CDR1 KGHSH, CDR2 LQKENI. This CDR3 spans 12 amino acids. V shed 4 bases and J shed 5 bases, with 6 bases lying between them. The CDR3 DNA sequence: TGTGCCAGCTCACAAAGAAACAATGAGCAGTTCTTC. It codes for CASSQRNNEQFF.

In its sample, this clonotype was seen a few times. J is TRBJ2-1 and V is TRBV19; D is tentatively TRBD1 or TRBD2 (5 bases each). The CDR3 extends over 15 amino acids. V was pared by 3 bases and J by 2 bases, with 11 bases between. The germline gives CDR1 LNHDA, CDR2 SQIVND (reference sequence). The CDR3 DNA reads as TGTGCCAGTAGTATTGGGGGTGCAGCCTACAATGAGCAGTTCTTC. Residues: CASSIGGAAYNEQFF.

This clonotype was observed at least ten times. The rearrangement uses TRBV14 and TRBJ2-3; D uncertain. The CDR3 covers 13 residues. The germline CDR1 and CDR2 sequences are SGHDN and FVKESK. Trimming took 4 bases from V and 4 from J, leaving 9 bases between them. CDR3 nucleotides: TGTGCCAGCAGCCGGTCGACATCAGATACGCAGTATTTT. It is translated as CASSRSTSDTQYF.

This clonotype has at least ten counts. The genes are TRBV6-1 and TRBJ2-7; TRBD1 might be the D (6 bases). V lost 4 bases, J lost 1 base, and 8 bases lay in between. The CDR3 runs 13 residues. From germline, CDR1 is MNHNS and CDR2 SASEGT. The CDR3: CASSGQASYEQYF. The CDR3 DNA reads TGTGCCAGCAGTGGACAGGCTTCCTACGAGCAGTACTTC.

The chain uses TRBV5-1 and TRBJ2-7; 9 positions agree with TRBD1. Germline CDR1 reads SGHRS; CDR2 reads YFSETQ. With V trimmed by 4 bases and J by 5 bases, 7 bases remained unmatched. This CDR3 spans 14 amino acids. The DNA of the CDR3 is TGCGCCAGCAGCCGCGGGACAGGGACGGACGAGCAGTACTTC. Translating it yields CASSRGTGTDEQYF.

V is TRBV10-3 and J is TRBJ2-2, with D possibly being TRBD1 (5 bases). V was cut by 0 bases and J by 2 bases, with 10 bases left in between. The CDR3 is made up of 16 amino acids. Per the germline V gene, CDR1 is ENHRY and CDR2 is SYGVKD. Written as DNA, the CDR3 is TGTGCCATCAGTGAGTCTCCAGGGCGAAACACCGGGGAGCTGTTTTTT. This gives the protein CAISESPGRNTGELFF.

This clonotype was counted at least ten times. The rearrangement uses TRBV14 and TRBJ2-2; possible D gene TRBD1, 6 bases. V dropped 3 bases and J dropped 7 bases, with 12 bases sitting between them. The CDR3 is 14 residues long. Germline V gene lookup returns CDR1 SGHDN and CDR2 FVKESK. CDR3 sequence reads: CASSHVTGGGELFF. The CDR3 nucleotides read TGTGCCAGCAGCCATGTGACAGGAGGCGGGGAGCTGTTTTTT.

In its sample, this clonotype was seen many times. The J gene is TRBJ2-2, the V gene TRBV5-1; D unresolved. CDR1 SGHRS and CDR2 YFSETQ come from the germline V gene. The V end lost 0 bases, the J end lost 7 bases, and 13 bases lay between the germline ends. This CDR3 spans 15 amino acids. Written as DNA, the CDR3 is TGCGCCAGCAGCTTGGATGGGATCCCCAACGGGGAGCTGTTTTTT. Translation: CASSLDGIPNGELFF.

As regards this clonotype: A single base is all that separates this from a far larger clone, so a read error is likely. The V call is TRBV5-3, the J call TRBJ2-3; D remains ambiguous. TRBV5-3 counts as an open reading frame of uncertain function. This CDR3 has 13 residues. CDR3 amino acids: CVSSLAFIDTQYF. The CDR3 DNA follows: TGTGTCAGCAGCTTGGCCTTTATCGATACGCAGTATTTT.

In this sample, this clonotype turned up many times. CDR3 in DNA: TGTGCCAGCAGCTCCGGATTGGGGCAACAATACGAGCAGTACTTC. As protein: CASSSGLGQQYEQYF. The V and J genes are TRBV7-8 and TRBJ2-7, with D possibly matching TRBD1 (5 bases). CDR3 length: 15 amino acids. The germline CDR1 and CDR2 sequences are SGHVS and FQNEAQ. Trimming stripped 4 bases from V and 4 bases from J, with 17 bases between.

This clonotype was observed many times. The CDR3 DNA is TGCAGTGCTAGTCGGCCTAGGGGTTCTACTAGCACAGATACGCAGTATTTT. Translating it yields CSASRPRGSTSTDTQYF. The V gene is TRBV20-1, the J gene TRBJ2-3; tentatively, D is TRBD1 (5 bases). The CDR3 sequence is 17 residues long. Germline lookup yields CDR1 DFQATT and CDR2 SNEGSKA (reference sequence). V shed 3 bases and J shed 0 bases, with 19 bases lying between them.

This clonotype appeared many times. The chain carries TRBV20-1 and TRBJ2-1; the match to TRBD2 covers 8 bases. The germline gives CDR1 DFQATT, CDR2 SNEGSKA (reference sequence). This CDR3 has 16 amino acids. V lost 5 bases to trimming and J lost 8 bases; unmatched junction nucleotides: 17. In DNA, the CDR3 is TGCAGTGCTGCGCTTTTAGCGGGGCATGATGTATATGAGCAGTTCTTC. Its translation is CSAALLAGHDVYEQFF.

This clonotype was counted once. A far larger clone is just one base off, so this is likely a read error. The chain has TRBV6-8 and TRBJ2-1, with 8 positions matching TRBD2. Germline V gives CDR1 MNHGY, CDR2 SAAAGT. This CDR3 spans 15 amino acids. After removal of 4 bases from V and 8 bases from J, the junction contained 10 bases not matched to a gene. CDR3 sequence (DNA): TGTGCCAGCAGTTTGGGCGGGGGGACGGCCCATGAGCAGTTCTTC. Its translation: CASSLGGGTAHEQFF.

A note on this clonotype: It is likely a read error: a sequence one base away is far more abundant. The V gene is TRBV12-3 or TRBV12-4, the J gene TRBJ2-7; no clear D gene. V was shortened by 6 bases and J by 7 bases, with 13 bases between the two germline ends. This CDR3 has 12 amino acids. The CDR3 loop reads CASSRYYNEQYF. The CDR3 DNA follows: TGTGCCAGCAGCCGTTACTACAATGAGCAGTACTTC.

Turning to this clonotype: A far bigger clonotype differs at one base, so this is likely a read error. The DNA for the CDR3 is TGTGCCAGCAGTTACGACAGGGGACCCTACAATGAGCTGTTCTTC. This encodes CASSYDRGPYNELFF. The rearrangement links TRBV11-3 to TRBJ2-1; 8 bases line up with TRBD1. The CDR3 has 15 residues. Per germline, CDR1 SGHNT and CDR2 YENEEA.